This T cell receptor (beta chain) was documented in a study of cytomegalovirus exposure and HLA in healthy donors. Study-wide findings and caveats: Evidence from a later analysis indicated that most CMV-associated TCR beta chains looked HLA-restricted. There were some public TCRs occurring in many donors, but most TCR sequences were rare. As immune exposure information, only CMV serostatus was available.

Remarks on this clone: The antigen remains undetermined.

Trimming removed 2 bases from V and 1 base from J, with 5 bases in between. This CDR3 is built from 13 residues. Germline CDR1 and CDR2: SGHRS and YFSETQ. A multiplex PCR was run with 60 Vbeta primers and 13 Jbeta primers. The method was immunoSEQ multiplex PCR; TCRdb's version includes in-frame clones alone and lacks a portion of them. The table records about 140,000 clones, over 70% of them present only once. Sequencing was carried out using PBMCs. The origin of this receptor is a man aged 40-49 years in good health and CMV-seronegative. The chain carries TRBV5-1 and TRBJ2-3; D gene ambiguous. The CDR3 is CASSLHGTDTQYF. In DNA form, the CDR3 reads TGCGCCAGCAGCTTACACGGCACAGATACGCAGTATTTT. The variable domain in full, with the rest retrieved from reference TRBV5-1 and TRBJ2-3, is KAGVTQTPRYLIKTRGQQVTLSCSPISGHRSVSWYQQTPGQGLQFLFEYFSETQRNKGNFPGRFSGRQFSNSRSEMNVSTLELGDSALYLCASSLHGTDTQYFGPGTRLTVL.